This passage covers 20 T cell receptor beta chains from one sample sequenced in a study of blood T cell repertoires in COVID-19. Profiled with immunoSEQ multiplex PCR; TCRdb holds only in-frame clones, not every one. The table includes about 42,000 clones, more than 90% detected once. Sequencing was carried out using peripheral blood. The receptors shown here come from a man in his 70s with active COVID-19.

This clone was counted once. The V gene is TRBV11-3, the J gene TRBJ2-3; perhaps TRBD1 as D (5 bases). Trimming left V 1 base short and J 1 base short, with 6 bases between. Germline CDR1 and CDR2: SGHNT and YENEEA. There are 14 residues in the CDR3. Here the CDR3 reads CASSLGGRTDTQYF. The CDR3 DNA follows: TGTGCCAGCAGCTTAGGGGGCCGCACAGATACGCAGTATTTT.

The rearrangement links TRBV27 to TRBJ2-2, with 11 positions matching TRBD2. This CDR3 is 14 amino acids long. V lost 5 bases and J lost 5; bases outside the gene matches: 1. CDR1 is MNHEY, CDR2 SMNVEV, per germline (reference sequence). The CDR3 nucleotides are TGTGCCAGCAGTCGACTAGCGGGAACCGGGGAGCTGTTTTTT. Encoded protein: CASSRLAGTGELFF.

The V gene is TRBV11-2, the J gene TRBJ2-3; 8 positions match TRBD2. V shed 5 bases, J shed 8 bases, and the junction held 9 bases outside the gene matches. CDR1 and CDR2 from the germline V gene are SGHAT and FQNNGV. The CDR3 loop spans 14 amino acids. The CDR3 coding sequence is TGTGCCAGCAGCCCTACCCCGGGGGGGGGTACGCAGTATTTT. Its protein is CASSPTPGGGTQYF.

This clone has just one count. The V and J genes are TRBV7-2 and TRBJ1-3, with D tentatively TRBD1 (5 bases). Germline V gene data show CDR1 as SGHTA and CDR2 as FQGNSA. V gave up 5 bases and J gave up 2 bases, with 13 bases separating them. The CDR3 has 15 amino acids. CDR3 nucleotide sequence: TGTGCCAGCAGCGCTTCAGGGTTAGCTGGAAACACCATATATTTT. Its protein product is CASSASGLAGNTIYF.

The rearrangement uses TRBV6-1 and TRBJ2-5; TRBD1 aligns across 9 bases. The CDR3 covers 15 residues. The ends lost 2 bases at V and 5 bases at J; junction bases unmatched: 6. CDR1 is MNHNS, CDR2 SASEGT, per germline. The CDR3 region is CASSELGQGLETQYF. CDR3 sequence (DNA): TGTGCCAGCAGTGAACTGGGACAGGGATTGGAGACCCAGTACTTC.

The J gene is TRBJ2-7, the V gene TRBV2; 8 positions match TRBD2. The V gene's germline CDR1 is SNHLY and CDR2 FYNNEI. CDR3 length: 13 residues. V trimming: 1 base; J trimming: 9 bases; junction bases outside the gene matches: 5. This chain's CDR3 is CASSEGRGGTQYF. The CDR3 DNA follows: TGTGCCAGCAGTGAAGGCCGGGGGGGCACGCAGTACTTC.

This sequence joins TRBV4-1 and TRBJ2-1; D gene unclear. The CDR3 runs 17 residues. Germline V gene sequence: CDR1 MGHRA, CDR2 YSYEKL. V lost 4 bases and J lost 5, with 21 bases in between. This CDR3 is CASSPNGQASLNNEQFF. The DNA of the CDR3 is TGCGCCAGCAGCCCCAATGGGCAGGCATCCCTGAACAATGAGCAGTTCTTC.

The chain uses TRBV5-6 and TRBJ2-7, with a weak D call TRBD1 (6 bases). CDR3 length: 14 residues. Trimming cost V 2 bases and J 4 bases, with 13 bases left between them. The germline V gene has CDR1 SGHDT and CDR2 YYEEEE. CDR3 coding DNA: TGTGCCAGCAGCTTTGACACCGACAGGTACGAGCAGTACTTC. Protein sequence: CASSFDTDRYEQYF.

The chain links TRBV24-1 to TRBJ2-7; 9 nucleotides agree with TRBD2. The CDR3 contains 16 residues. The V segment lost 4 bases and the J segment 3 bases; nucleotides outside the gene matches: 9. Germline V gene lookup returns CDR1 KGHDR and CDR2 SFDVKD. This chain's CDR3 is CATSDSTAGGLYEQYF. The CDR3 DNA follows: TGTGCCACCAGTGACTCTACAGCGGGAGGACTCTACGAGCAGTACTTC.

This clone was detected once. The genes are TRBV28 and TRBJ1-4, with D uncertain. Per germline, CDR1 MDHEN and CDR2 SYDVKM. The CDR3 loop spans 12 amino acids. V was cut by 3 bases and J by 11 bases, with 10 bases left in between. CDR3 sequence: CASSFSGSKLFF. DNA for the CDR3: TGTGCCAGCAGTTTCAGTGGTAGCAAACTGTTTTTT.

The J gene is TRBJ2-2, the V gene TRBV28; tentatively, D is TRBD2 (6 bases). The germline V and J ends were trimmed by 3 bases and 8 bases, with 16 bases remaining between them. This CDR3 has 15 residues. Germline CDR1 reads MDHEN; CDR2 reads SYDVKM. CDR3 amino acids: CASSLGGPTGGELFF. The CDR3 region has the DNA TGTGCCAGCAGTTTGGGGGGACCCACTGGGGGGGAGCTGTTTTTT.

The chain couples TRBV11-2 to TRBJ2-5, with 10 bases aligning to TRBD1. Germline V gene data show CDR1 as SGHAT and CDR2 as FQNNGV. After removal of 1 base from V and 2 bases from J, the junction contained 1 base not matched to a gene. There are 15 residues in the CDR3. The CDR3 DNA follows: TGTGCCAGCAGCTTAGGACAGGGGGCTCAAGAGACCCAGTACTTC. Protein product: CASSLGQGAQETQYF.

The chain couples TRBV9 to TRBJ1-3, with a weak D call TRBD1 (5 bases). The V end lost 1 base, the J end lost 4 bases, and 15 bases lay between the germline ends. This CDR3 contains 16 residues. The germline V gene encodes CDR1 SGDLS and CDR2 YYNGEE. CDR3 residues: CASSVNPRTIGNTIYF. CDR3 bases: TGTGCCAGCAGCGTAAATCCCAGGACAATCGGAAACACCATATATTTT.

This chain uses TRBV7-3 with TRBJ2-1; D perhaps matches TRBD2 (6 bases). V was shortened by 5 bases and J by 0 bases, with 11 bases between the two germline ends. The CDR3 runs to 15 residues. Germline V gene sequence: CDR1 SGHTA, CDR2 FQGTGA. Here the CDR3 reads CASSATRNSYNEQFF. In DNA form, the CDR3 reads TGTGCCAGCAGCGCGACTAGGAACTCCTACAATGAGCAGTTCTTC.

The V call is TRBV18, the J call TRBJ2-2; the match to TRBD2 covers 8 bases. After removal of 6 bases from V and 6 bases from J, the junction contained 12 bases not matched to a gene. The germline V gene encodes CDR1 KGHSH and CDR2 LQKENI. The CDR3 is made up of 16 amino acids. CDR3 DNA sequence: TGTGCCAGCTCGCCCGGACTAGCCGGGAAGCCCGGGGAGCTGTTTTTT. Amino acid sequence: CASSPGLAGKPGELFF.

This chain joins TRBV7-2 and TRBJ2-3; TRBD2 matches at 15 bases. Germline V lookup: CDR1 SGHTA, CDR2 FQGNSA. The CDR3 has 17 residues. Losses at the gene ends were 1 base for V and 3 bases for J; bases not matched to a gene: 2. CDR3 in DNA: TGTGCCAGCAGCTTAGGGGGGACTAGCGGGAGGACAGATACGCAGTATTTT. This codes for CASSLGGTSGRTDTQYF.

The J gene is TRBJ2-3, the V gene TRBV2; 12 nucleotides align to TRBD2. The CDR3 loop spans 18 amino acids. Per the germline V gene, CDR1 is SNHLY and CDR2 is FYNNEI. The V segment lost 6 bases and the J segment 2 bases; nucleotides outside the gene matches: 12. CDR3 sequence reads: CASRKGLAGNPTTDTQYF. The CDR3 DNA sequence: TGTGCCAGCAGAAAAGGACTAGCGGGAAACCCAACCACAGATACGCAGTATTTT. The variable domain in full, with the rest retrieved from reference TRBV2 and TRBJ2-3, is EPEVTQTPSHQVTQMGQEVILRCVPISNHLYFYWYRQILGQKVEFLVSFYNNEISEKSEIFDDQFSVERPDGSNFTLKIRSTKLEDSAMYFCASRKGLAGNPTTDTQYFGPGTRLTVL.

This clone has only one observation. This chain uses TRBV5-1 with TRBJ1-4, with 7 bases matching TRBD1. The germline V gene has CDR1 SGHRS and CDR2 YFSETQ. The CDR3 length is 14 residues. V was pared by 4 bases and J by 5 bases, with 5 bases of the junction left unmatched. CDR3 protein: CASSTRDRNEKLFF. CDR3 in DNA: TGCGCCAGCAGCACCCGGGACAGAAATGAAAAACTGTTTTTT.

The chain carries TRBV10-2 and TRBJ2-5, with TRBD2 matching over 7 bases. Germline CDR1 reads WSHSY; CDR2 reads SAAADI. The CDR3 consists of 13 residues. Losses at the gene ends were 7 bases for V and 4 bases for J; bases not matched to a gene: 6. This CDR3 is CASKVSGVETQYF. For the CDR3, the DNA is TGCGCCAGCAAGGTCAGCGGGGTAGAGACCCAGTACTTC.

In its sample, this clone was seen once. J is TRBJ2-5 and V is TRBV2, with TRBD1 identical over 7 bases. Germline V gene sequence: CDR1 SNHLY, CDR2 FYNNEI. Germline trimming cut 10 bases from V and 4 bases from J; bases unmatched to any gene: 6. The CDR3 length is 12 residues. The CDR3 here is CAITTGPETQYF. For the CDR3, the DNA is TGTGCCATAACGACAGGGCCAGAGACCCAGTACTTC.